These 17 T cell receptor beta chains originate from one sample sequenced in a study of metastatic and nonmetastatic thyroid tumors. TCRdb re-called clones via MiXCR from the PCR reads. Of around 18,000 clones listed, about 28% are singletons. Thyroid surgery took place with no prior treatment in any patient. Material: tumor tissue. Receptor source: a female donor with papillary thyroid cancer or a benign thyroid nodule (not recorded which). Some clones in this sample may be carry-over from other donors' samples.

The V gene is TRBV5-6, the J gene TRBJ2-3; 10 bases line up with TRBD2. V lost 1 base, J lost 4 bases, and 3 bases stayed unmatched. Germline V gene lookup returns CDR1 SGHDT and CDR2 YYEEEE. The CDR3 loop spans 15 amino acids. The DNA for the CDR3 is TGTGCCAGCAGCTTGAGGGGGACTAGCGCAGATACGCAGTATTTT. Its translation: CASSLRGTSADTQYF.

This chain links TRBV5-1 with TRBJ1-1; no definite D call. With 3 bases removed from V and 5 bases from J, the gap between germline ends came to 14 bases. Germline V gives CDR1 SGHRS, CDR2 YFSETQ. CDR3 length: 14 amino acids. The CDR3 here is CASSYGGGQTEAFF. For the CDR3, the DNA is TGCGCCAGCAGCTATGGAGGAGGGCAAACTGAAGCTTTCTTT.

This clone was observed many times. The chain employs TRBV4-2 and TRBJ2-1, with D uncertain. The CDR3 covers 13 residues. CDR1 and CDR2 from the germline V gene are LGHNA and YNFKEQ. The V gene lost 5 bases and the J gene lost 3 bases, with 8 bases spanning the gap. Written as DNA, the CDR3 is TGTGCCAGCAGCTTACAGCACTACAATGAGCAGTTCTTC. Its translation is CASSLQHYNEQFF.

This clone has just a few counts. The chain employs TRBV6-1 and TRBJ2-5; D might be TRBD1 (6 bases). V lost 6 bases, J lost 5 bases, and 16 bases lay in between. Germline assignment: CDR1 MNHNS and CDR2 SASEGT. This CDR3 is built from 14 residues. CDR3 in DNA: TGTGCCAGCAGCCGAAATCACAGGGACGAGACCCAGTACTTC. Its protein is CASSRNHRDETQYF.

The CDR3 DNA is TGTGCCAGCAGTGACCACGGGATCACAGATACGCAGTATTTT. This sequence encodes CASSDHGITDTQYF. The rearrangement joins TRBV12-3 or TRBV12-4 to TRBJ2-3, with a weak D call TRBD2 (5 bases). This CDR3 spans 14 amino acids. Trimming stripped 5 bases from V and 2 bases from J, with 11 bases between.

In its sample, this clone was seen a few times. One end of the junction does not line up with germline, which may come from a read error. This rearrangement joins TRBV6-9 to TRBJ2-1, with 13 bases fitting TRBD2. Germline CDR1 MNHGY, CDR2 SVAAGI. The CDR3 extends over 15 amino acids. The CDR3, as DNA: TGCGCCAGCGGGACCGGGACTAGCGGGAAGAATGAGCAGTTCTTC. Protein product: CASGTGTSGKNEQFF.

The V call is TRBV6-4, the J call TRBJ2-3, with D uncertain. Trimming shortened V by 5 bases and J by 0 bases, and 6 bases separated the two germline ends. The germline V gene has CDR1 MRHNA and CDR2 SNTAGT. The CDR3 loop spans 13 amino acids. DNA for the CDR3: TGTGCCAGCAGTCGGGCAAGCACAGATACGCAGTATTTT. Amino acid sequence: CASSRASTDTQYF.

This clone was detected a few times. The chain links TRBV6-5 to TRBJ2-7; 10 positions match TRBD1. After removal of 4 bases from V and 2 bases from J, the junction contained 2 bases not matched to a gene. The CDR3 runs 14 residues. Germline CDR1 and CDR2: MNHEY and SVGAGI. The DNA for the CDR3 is TGTGCCAGCAGTTGGGGACAGGGGACCTACGAGCAGTACTTC. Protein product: CASSWGQGTYEQYF.

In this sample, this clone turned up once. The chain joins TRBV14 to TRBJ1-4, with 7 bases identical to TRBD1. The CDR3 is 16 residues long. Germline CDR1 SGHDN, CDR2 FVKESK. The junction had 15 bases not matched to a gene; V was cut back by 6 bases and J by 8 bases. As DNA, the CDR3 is TGTGCCAGCAGTCCAGGGAGGGGGCTTTTTCTCGAAAAACTGTTTTTT. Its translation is CASSPGRGLFLEKLFF.

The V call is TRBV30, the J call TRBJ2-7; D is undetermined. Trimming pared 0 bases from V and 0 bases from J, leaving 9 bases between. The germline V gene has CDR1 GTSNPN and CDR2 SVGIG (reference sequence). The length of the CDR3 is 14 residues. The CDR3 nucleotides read TGTGCCTGGAGTGTCCCTAGGAGCTCCTACGAGCAGTACGTC. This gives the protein CAWSVPRSSYEQYV.

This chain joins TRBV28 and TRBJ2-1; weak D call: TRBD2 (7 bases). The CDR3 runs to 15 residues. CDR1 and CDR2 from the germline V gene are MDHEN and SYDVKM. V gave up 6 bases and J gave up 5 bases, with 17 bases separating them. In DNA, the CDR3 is TGTGCCAGCAGCGGGGGGCGGTGGGCGAACAATGAGCAGTTCTTC. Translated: CASSGGRWANNEQFF.

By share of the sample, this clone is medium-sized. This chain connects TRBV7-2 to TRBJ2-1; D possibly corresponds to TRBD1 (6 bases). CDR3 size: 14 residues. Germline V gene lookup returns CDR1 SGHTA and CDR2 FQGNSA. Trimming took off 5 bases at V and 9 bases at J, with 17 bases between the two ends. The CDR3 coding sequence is TGTGCCAGCAGCCTAACTACAGGGAACGGTGAGCAGTTCTTC. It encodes CASSLTTGNGEQFF. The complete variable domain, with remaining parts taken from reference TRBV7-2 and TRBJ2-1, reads GAGVSQSPSNKVTEKGKDVELRCDPISGHTALYWYRQSLGQGLEFLIYFQGNSAPDKSGLPSDRFSAERTGGSVSTLTIQRTQQEDSAVYLCASSLTTGNGEQFFGPGTRLTVL.

Written as DNA, the CDR3 is TGCGCCAGCAGCGGCGCGGGTTACGAGCAGTACTTC. Amino acid sequence: CASSGAGYEQYF. The chain uses TRBV5-1 and TRBJ2-7; possibly TRBD2 for D (5 bases). Per germline, CDR1 SGHRS and CDR2 YFSETQ. Trimming shortened V by 4 bases and J by 4 bases, and 9 bases separated the two germline ends. CDR3 length: 12 residues. The whole variable domain, filled in from reference TRBV5-1 and TRBJ2-7, reads KAGVTQTPRYLIKTRGQQVTLSCSPISGHRSVSWYQQTPGQGLQFLFEYFSETQRNKGNFPGRFSGRQFSNSRSEMNVSTLELGDSALYLCASSGAGYEQYFGPGTRLTVT.

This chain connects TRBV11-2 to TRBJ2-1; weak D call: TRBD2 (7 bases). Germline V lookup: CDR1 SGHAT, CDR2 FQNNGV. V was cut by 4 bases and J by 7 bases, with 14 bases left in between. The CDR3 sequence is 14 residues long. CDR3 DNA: TGTGCCAGCAGCTCGGCGGGGGCTGGGAATGAGCAGTTCTTC. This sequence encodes CASSSAGAGNEQFF.

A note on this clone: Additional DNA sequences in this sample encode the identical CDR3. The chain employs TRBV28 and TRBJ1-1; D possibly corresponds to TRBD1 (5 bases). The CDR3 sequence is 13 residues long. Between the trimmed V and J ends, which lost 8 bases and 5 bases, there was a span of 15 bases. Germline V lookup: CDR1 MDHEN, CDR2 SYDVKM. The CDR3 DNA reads TGTGCCAGCTCAAAGGGGCTCGCTACTGAAGCTTTCTTT. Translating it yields CASSKGLATEAFF.

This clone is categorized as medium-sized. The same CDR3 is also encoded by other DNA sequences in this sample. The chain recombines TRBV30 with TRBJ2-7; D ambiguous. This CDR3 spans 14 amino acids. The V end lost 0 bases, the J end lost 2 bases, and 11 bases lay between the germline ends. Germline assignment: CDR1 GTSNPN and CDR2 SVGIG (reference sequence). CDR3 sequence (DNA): TGTGCCTGGAGTGTGTCAGGTACCGCCTACGAGCAGTACTTC. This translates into CAWSVSGTAYEQYF.

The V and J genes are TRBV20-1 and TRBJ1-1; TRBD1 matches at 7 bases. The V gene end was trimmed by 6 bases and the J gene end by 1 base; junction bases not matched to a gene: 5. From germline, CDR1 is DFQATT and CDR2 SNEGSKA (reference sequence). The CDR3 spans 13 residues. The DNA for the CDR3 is TGCAGTGCGAGGAGACAGGGGAACACTGAAGCTTTCTTT. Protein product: CSARRQGNTEAFF.